This is a list of T cell receptor beta chains from one sample in a study of T-cell reconstitution after alpha-beta-depleted transplantation in children. TCRdb itself ran the PCR reads through MiXCR, one entry per CDR3 protein. The sample lists about 300,000 distinct CDR3 sequences; 10% were seen once. This specimen consisted of PBMCs, obtained before TCRalphabeta/CD19-depleted stem cell transplant. The receptors were gathered from a boy younger than two with acute myeloid leukemia, due to receive a stem cell transplant. The CDR3 runs from the conserved cysteine through the conserved F or W. The D gene is left open where the match is weak. Some rows mark clone size as missing; the rest say once, few, many or name a class of expanded clone.

TRBV7-9	TRBD2	.	TRBJ2-7	CASSSRGTSGAYEQYF	TGTGCCAGCAGCTCCCGGGGGACTAGCGGGGCCTACGAGCAGTACTTC
TRBV19	TRBD2	many	TRBJ2-5	CASSIVGTSGRAGETQYF	TGTGCCAGTAGTATAGTCGGTACTAGCGGGAGGGCCGGTGAGACCCAGTACTTC
TRBV10-3	TRBD1	many	TRBJ2-4	CAISEYRQGKENIQYF	TGTGCCATCAGTGAGTATAGACAGGGAAAGGAGAACATTCAGTACTTC
TRBV7-2	.	.	TRBJ1-5	CASSLTGDTQHF	TGTGCCAGCAGCCTCACGGGGGATACGCAGCATTTT
TRBV4-2	.	.	TRBJ2-1	CASTLRGLASSYNEQFF	TGTGCCAGCACCCTTCGAGGGCTAGCTTCCTCCTACAATGAGCAGTTCTTC
TRBV11-2	TRBD1	.	TRBJ2-7	CASSLEGDRGYEQYF	TGTGCCAGCAGCTTAGAAGGGGACAGGGGTTACGAGCAGTACTTC
TRBV12-3/TRBV12-4	TRBD1	many	TRBJ1-1	CASSLVGQGGEEAFF	TGTGCCAGCAGTTTGGTTGGACAGGGGGGAGAGGAAGCTTTCTTT
TRBV7-2	TRBD2	many	TRBJ2-3	CASSTGLATYTQYF	TGTGCCAGCAGCACCGGACTAGCTACCTATACGCAGTATTTT
TRBV27	.	many	TRBJ2-3	CASSLSRDYTQYF	TGTGCCAGCAGTTTATCGAGGGACTATACGCAGTATTTT
TRBV7-9	.	.	TRBJ2-7	CASSSPDSRYEQYF	TGTGCCAGCAGCTCCCCGGACAGCCGCTACGAGCAGTACTTC
TRBV20-1	TRBD2	many	TRBJ2-2	CSARERLAGPGELFF	TGCAGTGCTAGGGAGCGGCTAGCGGGCCCCGGGGAGCTGTTTTTT
TRBV5-1	.	many	TRBJ2-7	CASSLGVRGSGNYEQYF	TGCGCCAGCAGCTTGGGCGTTAGAGGGTCCGGGAACTACGAGCAGTACTTC
TRBV9	.	few	TRBJ2-2	CASSSPWWAPNTGELFF	TGTGCCAGCAGCTCCCCTTGGTGGGCTCCGAACACCGGGGAGCTGTTTTTT
TRBV5-1	.	many	TRBJ2-7	CASSLNSEQYF	TGCGCCAGCAGCTTAAACAGCGAGCAGTACTTC
TRBV7-3	.	few	TRBJ2-1	CASSLFGQGFNEQFF	TGTGCCAGCAGCTTATTTGGGCAGGGATTCAATGAGCAGTTCTTC
TRBV20-1	.	many	TRBJ1-6	CSARQGSYNSPLHF	TGCAGTGCTAGACAGGGCTCCTATAATTCACCCCTCCACTTT
TRBV20-1	TRBD1	many	TRBJ2-1	CSASGTGGLGKNEQFF	TGCAGTGCTTCCGGGACAGGGGGCTTGGGGAAAAATGAGCAGTTCTTC
TRBV11-2	.	many	TRBJ2-1	CASILVGSSYNEQFF	TGTGCCAGCATCCTAGTGGGGAGCTCCTACAATGAGCAGTTCTTC
TRBV28	.	many	TRBJ2-3	CASNWLSQDTQYF	TGTGCCAGCAATTGGCTGTCTCAAGATACGCAGTATTTT
TRBV28	TRBD1	many	TRBJ2-2	CASSSTGDTGELFF	TGTGCCAGCAGCAGCACAGGGGACACCGGGGAGCTGTTTTTT
TRBV28	.	many	TRBJ1-5	CASSFPGDQPQHF	TGTGCCAGCAGTTTCCCAGGAGATCAGCCCCAGCATTTT
TRBV20-1	.	many	TRBJ1-4	CSASSLRTNEKLFF	TGCAGTGCTAGTTCCCTCAGAACTAATGAAAAACTGTTTTTT
TRBV20-1	TRBD1	.	TRBJ2-7	CSATTGQGPEQYF	TGCAGTGCAACTACGGGACAGGGTCCCGAGCAGTACTTC
TRBV6-1	.	few	TRBJ2-1	CASSRQASYNEQFF	TGTGCCAGCAGTAGACAGGCCTCCTACAATGAGCAGTTCTTC
TRBV11-2	.	.	TRBJ2-7	CASSLGGTAFYEQYF	TGTGCCAGCAGCTTAGGCGGGACAGCCTTCTACGAGCAGTACTTC
TRBV20-1	.	.	TRBJ2-5	CSATLAETQYF	TGCAGTGCTACTCTAGCGGAGACCCAGTACTTC
TRBV19	TRBD2	few	TRBJ2-5	CASRESGRADAQYF	TGTGCCAGTAGAGAAAGCGGGAGGGCAGATGCCCAGTACTTC
TRBV7-6	.	many	TRBJ2-2	CASSLASVEGPTGELFF	TGTGCCAGCAGCTTAGCTTCGGTAGAGGGCCCTACCGGGGAGCTGTTTTTT
TRBV28	TRBD1	many	TRBJ2-7	CASTPGQGFFYEQYF	TGTGCCAGCACCCCGGGACAGGGGTTCTTCTACGAGCAGTACTTC
TRBV28	TRBD1	many	TRBJ1-4	CASSLQGAGEKLFF	TGTGCCAGCAGTTTACAGGGGGCTGGGGAAAAACTGTTTTTT
TRBV29-1	TRBD1	many	TRBJ2-7	CSVAGTGAYEQYF	TGCAGCGTCGCCGGGACAGGGGCCTACGAGCAGTACTTC
TRBV7-3	TRBD2	.	TRBJ2-3	CASSMTSGQLYTQYF	TGTGCCAGCAGTATGACTAGCGGCCAGTTGTATACGCAGTATTTT
TRBV28	.	many	TRBJ2-7	CASSLRVRYEQYF	TGTGCCAGCAGTTTGCGGGTCCGCTACGAGCAGTACTTC
TRBV3-1	.	many	TRBJ2-6	CASSLRALGANVLTF	TGTGCCAGCAGCCTCAGGGCCCTTGGGGCCAACGTCCTGACTTTC
TRBV5-4	.	.	TRBJ2-3	CASSSPGQGTFSGSGFTQYF	TGTGCCAGCAGCTCACCGGGACAGGGGACCTTTAGCGGGAGCGGTTTTACGCAGTATTTT
TRBV27	.	many	TRBJ2-7	CASSLPGVSEQYF	TGTGCCAGCAGTTTACCGGGAGTCTCCGAGCAGTACTTC
TRBV29-1	.	many	TRBJ2-3	CSAADRSSDTQYF	TGCAGCGCCGCGGACAGAAGTTCAGATACGCAGTATTTT
TRBV5-1	.	many	TRBJ2-1	CASSSGNPTWQFF	TGCGCCAGCAGCTCAGGGAACCCGACCTGGCAGTTCTTC
TRBV29-1	TRBD1	few	TRBJ2-3	CSVKTGPDTQYF	TGCAGCGTGAAGACAGGGCCAGATACGCAGTATTTT
TRBV5-6	TRBD1	many	TRBJ2-1	CASSFDRGSYNEQFF	TGTGCCAGCAGCTTTGACAGGGGGTCCTACAATGAGCAGTTCTTC
TRBV5-5	.	many	TRBJ2-2	CASSWAANTGELFF	TGTGCCAGCAGCTGGGCGGCGAACACCGGGGAGCTGTTTTTT
TRBV13	.	many	TRBJ2-5	CASRRRASGETQYF	TGTGCCAGCAGACGTAGGGCCTCTGGAGAGACCCAGTACTTC
TRBV29-1	.	many	TRBJ1-4	CSVRRVGSANEKLFF	TGCAGCGTTCGCCGCGTAGGTTCGGCTAATGAAAAACTGTTTTTT
TRBV4-3	.	.	TRBJ2-2	CASSQEIRRAITGELFF	TGCGCCAGCAGCCAAGAGATCCGGAGGGCCATCACCGGGGAGCTGTTTTTT
TRBV6-5	.	many	TRBJ1-3	CASSYPSSSSGNTIYF	TGTGCCAGCAGTTACCCATCGTCGAGCTCTGGAAACACCATATATTTT
TRBV9	TRBD1	many	TRBJ2-7	CASSARRGQGNDEQYF	TGTGCCAGCAGCGCCAGAAGGGGACAGGGAAATGACGAGCAGTACTTC
TRBV20-1	.	many	TRBJ2-7	CSASKGDSSYEQYF	TGCAGTGCTAGTAAGGGGGACTCCTCCTACGAGCAGTACTTC
TRBV20-1	.	few	TRBJ1-5	CSVRYARGNQPQHF	TGCAGTGTTAGATACGCCCGGGGGAATCAGCCCCAGCATTTT
TRBV6-2/TRBV6-3	.	many	TRBJ2-1	CASSYSGVSSYNEQFF	TGTGCCAGCAGTTACTCTGGCGTGAGCTCCTACAATGAGCAGTTCTTC
TRBV6-2/TRBV6-3	.	many	TRBJ2-5	CASSYAGLLQETQYF	TGTGCCAGCAGTTACGCCGGACTGCTCCAAGAGACCCAGTACTTC
TRBV4-2	TRBD2	few	TRBJ2-2	CASSQFTSGDTGELFF	TGTGCCAGCAGCCAATTCACTAGCGGCGACACCGGGGAGCTGTTTTTT
TRBV5-1	.	.	TRBJ1-6	CASRSTSTVSYNSPLHF	TGCGCCAGCAGATCTACTTCCACAGTCTCCTATAATTCACCCCTCCACTTT
TRBV19	.	many	TRBJ2-3	CASSRVDTQYF	TGTGCCAGTAGTAGGGTGGATACGCAGTATTTT
TRBV5-1	.	many	TRBJ1-1	CASSLGGIEAFF	TGCGCCAGCAGCTTAGGGGGGATTGAAGCTTTCTTT
TRBV5-6	.	.	TRBJ2-7	CASSLGGSLYEQYF	TGTGCCAGCAGCTTGGGTGGGTCCCTCTACGAGCAGTACTTC
TRBV7-2	.	few	TRBJ2-7	CASTLITGSYEQYF	TGTGCCAGCACCCTAATTACAGGCTCCTACGAGCAGTACTTC